These T cell receptor beta chains were read from a single sample in a study of blood T cell repertoires in COVID-19. Produced via immunoSEQ multiplex PCR; TCRdb's table is partial and in-frame only. Of almost 500,000 clones listed, 88% are singletons. The material sequenced was PBMCs or T cells enriched from blood (not recorded which). The receptors shown here come from a woman aged 60 to 75 who had recovered from COVID-19. The CDR3 runs from the conserved cysteine through the conserved F or W. The D gene is left open where the match is weak. Rows give clone size only sometimes, using once, few, many, or a class for an expanded clone.

D gene	clone size	V gene	J gene	CDR3 DNA	CDR3 protein
.	.	TRBV12-3/TRBV12-4	TRBJ1-2	TGTGCCAGCACCCAGGGGACGGGCGGCTACACCTTC	CASTQGTGGYTF
.	once	TRBV7-2	TRBJ2-3	TGTGCCAGCAGCTTGGGGGGGCCTGGCACAGATACGCAGTATTTT	CASSLGGPGTDTQYF
.	.	TRBV4-1	TRBJ1-2	TGCGCCAGCAGCCAAGGGGTGACTTCCTATGGCTACACCTTC	CASSQGVTSYGYTF
.	.	TRBV4-1	TRBJ1-2	TGCGCCAGCAGCCAAGCCTCAGGGGAATCTAGCTACACCTTC	CASSQASGESSYTF
.	.	TRBV7-9	TRBJ2-3	TGTGCCAGCACCCTCCCTCCGGGAACGACGCAGTATTTT	CASTLPPGTTQYF
.	.	TRBV29-1	TRBJ1-2	TGCAGCGTTGGGCTCACGGGAGGGCTTTCTAACTATGGCTACACCTTC	CSVGLTGGLSNYGYTF
.	.	TRBV18	TRBJ1-1	TGTGCCAGCTCACCGCAGGATGCCCCGAACACTGAAGCTTTCTTT	CASSPQDAPNTEAFF
TRBD1	.	TRBV5-4	TRBJ2-3	TGTGCCAGCAGCTCGGACAGGGGCACAGATACGCAGTATTTT	CASSSDRGTDTQYF
.	.	TRBV10-3	TRBJ2-5	TGTGCCATCAGTGAGATGTCTAGCGAGTACCAAGAGACCCAGTACTTC	CAISEMSSEYQETQYF
TRBD1	.	TRBV28	TRBJ1-5	TGTGCCAGCAGCCAGGGGGGTAGCAATCAGCCCCAGCATTTT	CASSQGGSNQPQHF
.	.	TRBV3-1/TRBV3-2	TRBJ1-1	TGTGCCAGCAGCGGACTGCGGGGGATTTCTGAAGCTTTCTTT	CASSGLRGISEAFF
.	.	TRBV5-1	TRBJ2-6	TGCGCCAGCAAGATTGGCGGGGCCAACGTCCTGACTTTC	CASKIGGANVLTF
.	few	TRBV6-5	TRBJ1-3	TGTGCCAGCAGGTACAGTGGGAGCTCAGGTCACATATATTTT	CASRYSGSSGHIYF
TRBD1	.	TRBV5-1	TRBJ2-1	TGCGCCAGCAGCTTAGGACAGGGGAATGAGCAGTTCTTC	CASSLGQGNEQFF
TRBD1	.	TRBV18	TRBJ2-6	TGTGCCAGCTCACTAGGGACAGATCTCTCTGGGGCCAACGTCCTGACTTTC	CASSLGTDLSGANVLTF
.	.	TRBV4-1	TRBJ2-7	TGCGCCAGCAGCCGAGAATTACAGGGAAGCTCCTACGAGCAGTACTTC	CASSRELQGSSYEQYF
TRBD2	.	TRBV5-4	TRBJ2-2	TGTGCCAGCAGCTTGGGAGGAGCGGGAGTCTCCACCGGGGAGCTGTTTTTT	CASSLGGAGVSTGELFF
TRBD1	.	TRBV29-1	TRBJ1-2	TGCAGCGTTGAAGGGACAGGTGGAGGCTACACCTTC	CSVEGTGGGYTF
.	.	TRBV6-1	TRBJ2-7	TGTGCCAGCAGTGAAGCGCCGGTCAGAGGCTACGAGCAGTACTTC	CASSEAPVRGYEQYF
TRBD1	.	TRBV10-3	TRBJ1-1	TGTGCCAGAGAAGTCTGGACAGGAGGGAAGGGGTGCACTGAAGCTTTCTTT	CAREVWTGGKGCTEAFF
TRBD1	.	TRBV27	TRBJ1-4	TGTGCCAGCAGTTCGTACAGGGGCGCGAAAGAAAAACTGTTTTTT	CASSSYRGAKEKLFF
TRBD1	.	TRBV18	TRBJ1-6	TGTGCCAGCTCACCACAGGGGGCGTTATCTTCACCCCTCCACTTT	CASSPQGALSSPLHF
TRBD1	.	TRBV10-2	TRBJ2-2	TGCGCCAGCAGGGGACAGGGGAACACCGGGGAGCTGTTTTTT	CASRGQGNTGELFF
TRBD1	.	TRBV6-5	TRBJ1-2	TGTGCCAGCAGTACGACAGGGGCCAACTATGGCTACACCTTC	CASSTTGANYGYTF
.	.	TRBV2	TRBJ2-7	TGTGCCAGCAGTGACAGGGGATTCTACGAGCAGTACTTC	CASSDRGFYEQYF
.	.	TRBV7-9	TRBJ2-1	TGTGCCAGCAGCTTAGTGGGACTGGATTACAATGAGCAGTTCTTC	CASSLVGLDYNEQFF
.	once	TRBV24-1	TRBJ1-5	TGTGCCACCAGTGATTGGGGCGATCATCAGCCCCAGCATTTT	CATSDWGDHQPQHF
.	.	TRBV15	TRBJ2-7	TGTGCCACCAGCAGACACACGGACTCATCCTACGAGCAGTACTTC	CATSRHTDSSYEQYF
.	.	TRBV4-2	TRBJ2-2	TGTGCCAGCAGCTACTCGGGACTCCCCGGGGCGGACACCGGGGAGCTGTTTTTT	CASSYSGLPGADTGELFF
.	.	TRBV2	TRBJ2-3	TGTGCCAGCAGGGCCAGGGGCTTGGGGGCGCAGTATTTT	CASRARGLGAQYF
TRBD1	.	TRBV24-1	TRBJ2-3	TGTGCCACCAGTGATCCACAGGGGGAGGGCACAGATACGCAGTATTTT	CATSDPQGEGTDTQYF
.	.	TRBV5-5	TRBJ2-2	TGTGCCAGCAGGTACCAGGGAAACACCGGGGAGCTGTTTTTT	CASRYQGNTGELFF
TRBD1	.	TRBV2	TRBJ1-1	TGTGCCAGCAGGAATTACGGGACAGCTGAAGCTTTCTTT	CASRNYGTAEAFF
TRBD2	.	TRBV25-1	TRBJ2-1	TGTGCCAGCAGCCTAAGCGGGGGAATGTACAATGAGCAGTTCTTC	CASSLSGGMYNEQFF
TRBD2	once	TRBV2	TRBJ2-3	TGTGCCAGCAGTCCCAGCGGGGGGGCAGGCACGCAGTATTTT	CASSPSGGAGTQYF
TRBD1	.	TRBV7-8	TRBJ2-3	TGTGCCAGCAGCCCACGGCCGGGACAGGGGGCGGCAGATACGCAGTATTTT	CASSPRPGQGAADTQYF
.	.	TRBV5-8	TRBJ2-5	TGTGCCAGCAGCTTGGTGGGCAGGGGAGAGACCCAGTACTTC	CASSLVGRGETQYF
.	.	TRBV12-3/TRBV12-4	TRBJ1-1	TGTGCCAGCAGCCTCTCGGGGACTGAAGCTTTCTTT	CASSLSGTEAFF
.	.	TRBV12-5	TRBJ1-6	TGTGCTAGTGGCACAAGACAGAATTCACCCCTCCACTTT	CASGTRQNSPLHF
TRBD2	.	TRBV14	TRBJ2-1	TGTGCCAGCAGCCAAGTGTCTAGCGGGGGCCTCTACAATGAGCAGTTCTTC	CASSQVSSGGLYNEQFF
.	.	TRBV27	TRBJ2-3	TGTGCCAGCAGTTCCTCCGACAGGAATACGCAGTATTTT	CASSSSDRNTQYF
TRBD1	once	TRBV27	TRBJ1-6	TGTGCCAGCAGTTTGACAGGGATTGGGGCGTATAATTCACCCCTCCACTTT	CASSLTGIGAYNSPLHF
.	.	TRBV27	TRBJ1-1	TGTGCCAGCAGTCGCTACCTAACAGGATTGAACACTGAAGCTTTCTTT	CASSRYLTGLNTEAFF
.	.	TRBV9	TRBJ2-3	TGTGCCAGCAGCCCCTCTCGGGATACGCAGTATTTT	CASSPSRDTQYF
TRBD2	.	TRBV3-1/TRBV3-2	TRBJ2-2	TGTGCCAGCAGCCAAGCCCTAGCGGGGCCGGTGAACACCGGGGAGCTGTTTTTT	CASSQALAGPVNTGELFF
.	.	TRBV28	TRBJ1-6	TGTGCCAGCAGTTTATCTGGTGGAGGGGTTAACCCCTATAATTCACCCCTCCACTTT	CASSLSGGGVNPYNSPLHF
TRBD1	.	TRBV5-1	TRBJ2-3	TGCGCCAGCAGCCCCGGGACAGGGCCCACAGATACGCAGTATTTT	CASSPGTGPTDTQYF
TRBD1	.	TRBV28	TRBJ1-1	TGTGCCAGCTGGACAGGACTGAACACTGAAGCTTTCTTT	CASWTGLNTEAFF
.	.	TRBV6-6	TRBJ2-2	TGTCCTTCGACAGGCAACACCGGGGAGCTGTTTTTT	CPSTGNTGELFF
.	.	TRBV2	TRBJ1-1	TGTGCCAGCAGTGAAGAGGGAGGGGGAGGAACTGAAGCTTTCTTT	CASSEEGGGGTEAFF
.	.	TRBV24-1	TRBJ2-2	TGTGCCACCAGTGATCGGACTCGGGCGAACACCGGGGAGCTGTTTTTT	CATSDRTRANTGELFF
.	few	TRBV3-1/TRBV3-2	TRBJ1-6	TGTGCCAGCAGCCAAAGAGGGACTAGCGGCCCGCCCCTCCACTTT	CASSQRGTSGPPLHF
TRBD2	.	TRBV6-5	TRBJ2-5	TGTGCCAGCACAAAGGACTGGGGACTAGGGGAGACCCAGTACTTC	CASTKDWGLGETQYF
.	.	TRBV18	TRBJ2-1	TGTGCCAGCTCACCGGGCCTCAATGAGCAGTTCTTC	CASSPGLNEQFF
TRBD1	.	TRBV10-3	TRBJ1-5	TGTGCCACTGGCTTAACGACAGGGGCCAATCAGCCCCAGCATTTT	CATGLTTGANQPQHF